The rows below give T cell receptor beta chains drawn from one sample of a study of cytomegalovirus exposure and HLA in healthy donors. Produced via immunoSEQ multiplex PCR; TCRdb's table is partial and in-frame only. The sample lists 250,000 or so clones; around 85% were seen once. The material sequenced was PBMCs. The source of these receptors is a human donor in good health. CDR3s leave out the opening cysteine and the closing phenylalanine or tryptophan. Each record gives: V gene, CDR3 protein.

TRBV19 | ASSQRGDRTDTQY
TRBV9 | ASSVGAYGDSYEQY
TRBV29-1 | SLVDRPSTDTQY
TRBV29-1 | SVADSNSYEQY
TRBV10-3 | AISGGTGGSYEQY
TRBV5-8 | ASRREGLISVEQY
TRBV7-6 | ASSSAGGPSYEQY
TRBV27 | ASSTIAEWETQY
TRBV7-2 | ASSPLPGGFYGYT
TRBV23-1 | ASRYHRESSYEQY
TRBV29-1 | SVDSTSGARETQY
TRBV19 | ASIPRLGTEDYGYT
TRBV7-9 | ASSLLAGANTGELF